Below, 3 T cell receptor beta chains from the same sample are listed, as sequenced in a study of shared clonotypes between healthy human individuals. The method was immunoSEQ multiplex PCR; TCRdb's version includes in-frame clones alone and lacks a portion of them. Among around 1.1 million clones listed, around 82% were seen once. Specimen: memory CD4+ T cells from PBMCs. The sample's subset: CD45RA-negative fraction. These receptors were taken from a man between 18 and 35 years old in good health. Some clones in this sample may be carry-over from other donors' samples.

This clone appeared once. The rearrangement links TRBV7-8 to TRBJ1-2; D unresolved. Looked up from germline, CDR1 is SGHVS and CDR2 is FQNEAQ. The CDR3 totals 16 residues. The V end lost 0 bases, the J end lost 4 bases, and 15 bases lay between the germline ends. The CDR3 spells CASSLAGGLGIYGYTF. The CDR3 nucleotides read TGTGCCAGCAGCTTAGCGGGCGGCCTCGGGATCTATGGCTACACCTTC.

The table lists this clone with a count of one. The chain is built from TRBV7-9 and TRBJ1-2, with D possibly being TRBD1 (5 bases). There are 15 residues in the CDR3. V dropped 5 bases and J dropped 6 bases, with 19 bases sitting between them. Germline V gives CDR1 SEHNR, CDR2 FQNEAQ (reference sequence). The CDR3 sequence: CASSLSTPRADGYTF. The CDR3 DNA is TGTGCCAGCAGCCTGTCTACTCCCAGGGCCGATGGCTACACCTTC.

V gene TRBV7-3 combines with J gene TRBJ2-1; TRBD2 aligns across 9 bases. Germline V gene sequence: CDR1 SGHTA, CDR2 FQGTGA. The CDR3 is made up of 16 amino acids. Trimming removed 7 bases from V and 2 bases from J; junction bases left unmatched: 9. The CDR3 protein is CASTRIAGATYNEQFF. CDR3 nucleotides: TGTGCCAGCACCCGAATAGCGGGAGCTACCTACAATGAGCAGTTCTTC.